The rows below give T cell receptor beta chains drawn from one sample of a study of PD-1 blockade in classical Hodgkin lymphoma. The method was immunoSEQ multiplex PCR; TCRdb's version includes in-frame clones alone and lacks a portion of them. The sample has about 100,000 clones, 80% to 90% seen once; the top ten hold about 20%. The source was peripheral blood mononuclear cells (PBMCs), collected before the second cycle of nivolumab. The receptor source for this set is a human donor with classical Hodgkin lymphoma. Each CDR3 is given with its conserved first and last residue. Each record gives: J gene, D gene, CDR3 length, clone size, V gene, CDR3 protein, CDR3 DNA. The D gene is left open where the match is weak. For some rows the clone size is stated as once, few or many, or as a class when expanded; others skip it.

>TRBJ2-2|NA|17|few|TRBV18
CASPKGGQLRGTGELFF
TGTGCCAGCCCTAAAGGGGGACAACTCAGGGGCACCGGGGAGCTGTTTTTT
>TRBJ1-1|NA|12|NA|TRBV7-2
CASSPGVGEAFF
TGTGCCAGCAGCCCGGGGGTAGGCGAAGCTTTCTTT
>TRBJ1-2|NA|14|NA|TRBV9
CASSPQAGSYGYTF
TGTGCCAGCAGCCCCCAGGCGGGGTCCTATGGCTACACCTTC
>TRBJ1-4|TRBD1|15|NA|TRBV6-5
CASSHQGANNEKLFF
TGTGCCAGCAGTCATCAGGGGGCGAATAATGAAAAACTGTTTTTT
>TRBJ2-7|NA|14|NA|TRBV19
CASSMDLRGYEQYF
TGTGCCAGTAGTATGGACCTTAGGGGTTACGAGCAGTACTTC
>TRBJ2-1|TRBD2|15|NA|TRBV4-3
CASSRELAAYNEQFF
TGCGCCAGCAGCCGCGAACTAGCGGCCTACAATGAGCAGTTCTTC
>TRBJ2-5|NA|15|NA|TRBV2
CASRGGGAVRETQYF
TGTGCCAGCAGGGGAGGGGGCGCGGTTCGGGAGACCCAGTACTTC
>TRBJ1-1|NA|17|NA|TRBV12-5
CASGLVRVLGGNTEAFF
TGTGCTAGTGGTTTGGTACGCGTTCTGGGGGGGAACACTGAAGCTTTCTTT
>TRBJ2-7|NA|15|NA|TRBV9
CASSVGQGPPYEQYF
TGTGCCAGCAGCGTAGGGCAGGGGCCTCCCTACGAGCAGTACTTC
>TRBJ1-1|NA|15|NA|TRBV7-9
CASSLRQGMNTEAFF
TGTGCCAGCAGCTTAAGGCAGGGAATGAACACTGAAGCTTTCTTT